The source of this TCR beta chain is a study of brain T cells in children with intractable seizures. V was trimmed by 5 bases and J by 3 bases, leaving 10 bases between them. CDR3 length equals 13 residues. The germline gives CDR1 SGHTA, CDR2 FQGNSA. Stated time point: blood from clinic visit 5 months post-surgery; TSC patient then seizure free. The sequenced cases were selected for having the highest brain T cell transcript signatures. Patients received at least one anti-epileptic drug before surgery. Only in-frame clones appear in the TCRdb table, and some are missing; sequencing was by immunoSEQ multiplex PCR. This sample has around 340,000 clones; roughly 92% occur once, and the top ten carry roughly 5.8%. Study results and caveats: Pre-surgery blood may have been undersampled, hiding some clones.

Concerning this clone itself: Its cognate antigen is unknown.

The TCR sequence derives from a boy under two years old with tuberous sclerosis and intractable seizures. The rearrangement joins TRBV7-2 to TRBJ1-2; D perhaps matches TRBD1 (5 bases). The specimen comprised peripheral blood, sampled roughly 5 months after surgery. CDR3 protein: CASSIDSDYGYTF. The CDR3 DNA reads TGTGCCAGCAGCATCGACAGTGACTATGGCTACACCTTC.